The 27 T cell receptor beta chains below were found in one sample sequenced in a study of vaccination and CD4 T cells after COVID-19. Their target antigens are unknown. Noted treatment: approximately 11-day PBMC culture with coronavirus spike peptide pools or control peptides (ViraFEST assay). With the Oncomine TCR Beta short-read assay, DNA from cultured CD4+ T cells was sequenced. Each CDR3 protein is one row after TCRdb ran MiXCR on the PCR reads. The sample holds approximately 11,000 distinct CDR3 sequences, roughly three fifths seen once. The sequenced sample consisted of CD4+ T cells from blood, cultured in vitro. All receptors come from a human donor who had recovered from COVID-19.

Here the CDR3 DNA reads TGCAGTGCTAGAGATCCACAGGGCCCCTCTGCACCCCTCCACTTT. Its protein product is CSARDPQGPSAPLHF. The rearrangement links TRBV20-1 to TRBJ1-6; maybe TRBD1 (6 bases). The CDR3 is 15 residues long. V was cut by 0 bases and J by 11 bases, with 17 bases left in between. The V gene's germline CDR1 is DFQATT and CDR2 SNEGSKA (reference sequence).

V is TRBV6-1 and J is TRBJ1-6; D may be TRBD1 (6 bases). Per germline, CDR1 MNHNS and CDR2 SASEGT. CDR3 length: 14 residues. V shed 6 bases and J shed 9 bases, with 15 bases lying between them. DNA for the CDR3: TGTGCCAGCAGCCGGACAGTTGGAGGTTCACCCCTCCACTTT. It is translated as CASSRTVGGSPLHF.

The chain has TRBV27 and TRBJ2-7, with D hard to call. Trimming cost V 5 bases and J 1 base, with 12 bases left between them. The CDR3 sequence is 14 residues long. Germline CDR1 and CDR2: MNHEY and SMNVEV (reference sequence). The CDR3 nucleotides are TGTGCCAGCAGTAGATACCGGCTATCCTACGAGCAGTACTTC. This sequence encodes CASSRYRLSYEQYF.

The V gene is TRBV7-8, the J gene TRBJ1-3; D gene uncertain. The germline V gene has CDR1 SGHVS and CDR2 FQNEAQ. The CDR3 runs 14 residues. V shed 5 bases and J shed 0 bases, with 8 bases lying between them. The CDR3 here is CASSRRGSGNTIYF. In DNA form, the CDR3 reads TGTGCCAGCAGCCGGCGGGGCTCTGGAAACACCATATATTTT.

This chain connects TRBV5-8 to TRBJ2-2, with unresolved D. CDR1 and CDR2 (germline): SGHTS, YDEGEE. Trimming removed 3 bases from V and 6 bases from J, with 9 bases in between. The CDR3 has 13 amino acids. CDR3 nucleotide sequence: TGTGCCAGCAGCTCCGGCTCTTCCGGGGAGCTGTTTTTT. Encoded protein: CASSSGSSGELFF.

V and J are TRBV6-2 or TRBV6-3 and TRBJ2-7; D possibly corresponds to TRBD2 (6 bases). Germline CDR1 reads MNHEY; CDR2 reads SVGEGT. The CDR3 extends over 14 amino acids. Trimming shortened V by 2 bases and J by 0 bases, and 8 bases separated the two germline ends. CDR3 DNA sequence: TGTGCCAGCAGTTACGGGACTGACTCCTACGAGCAGTACTTC. Translated: CASSYGTDSYEQYF.

The chain recombines TRBV7-9 with TRBJ1-2; D is unclear. Germline V CDR1 and CDR2: SEHNR, FQNEAQ (reference sequence). The V end lost 5 bases, the J end lost 4 bases, and 11 bases lay between the germline ends. The CDR3 has 13 amino acids. In DNA, the CDR3 is TGTGCCAGCAGCGTCAGGTCGGGCTATGGCTACACCTTC. It specifies CASSVRSGYGYTF.

The CDR3 loop is CSARGKRETAFF. DNA for the CDR3: TGCAGTGCTAGGGGAAAGCGGGAGACCGCATTCTTC. The chain employs TRBV20-1 and TRBJ2-1; the match to TRBD2 covers 8 bases. The V gene end was trimmed by 3 bases and the J gene end by 16 bases; junction bases not matched to a gene: 11. The CDR3 totals 12 residues. Germline CDR1 and CDR2: DFQATT and SNEGSKA (reference sequence).

The genes are TRBV7-8 and TRBJ2-1, with D possibly being TRBD1 or TRBD2 (5 bases each). Germline V gene sequence: CDR1 SGHVS, CDR2 FQNEAQ. CDR3 size: 14 residues. V dropped 3 bases and J dropped 5 bases, with 11 bases sitting between them. The CDR3 nucleotides read TGTGCCAGCAGCTTCTGGGGGTTAGACAATGAGCAGTTCTTC. Translation gives CASSFWGLDNEQFF.

The sample holds a few counts of this clonotype. Its ends do not fully match the called genes, so a read error is possible. This chain connects TRBV20-1 to TRBJ1-1; D gene uncertain. Germline V gene sequence: CDR1 DFQATT, CDR2 SNEGSKA (reference sequence). The CDR3 length is 15 residues. The CDR3 DNA sequence: TGCAGTGCTAGAGATGCGACGCTCATGAACAATGAAGCTTTCTTT. Amino acid sequence: CSARDATLMNNEAFF.

This clonotype has only a few counts. V usage is TRBV6-1 and J usage is TRBJ2-7; D not certain. V lost 6 bases, J lost 0 bases, and 15 bases lay in between. Germline V gene sequence: CDR1 MNHNS, CDR2 SASEGT. This CDR3 is built from 15 residues. DNA for the CDR3: TGTGCCAGCAGGAAGGACCCGACGGGCTCCTACGAGCAGTACTTC. Protein sequence: CASRKDPTGSYEQYF.

The CDR3 is CASKPGQTIQETQYF. As DNA, the CDR3 is TGTGCCAGCAAGCCAGGGCAGACCATCCAAGAGACCCAGTACTTC. V usage is TRBV28 and J usage is TRBJ2-5; possible D gene TRBD1, 5 bases. In germline, CDR1 is MDHEN, CDR2 SYDVKM. This CDR3 is built from 15 residues. V shed 7 bases and J shed 1 base, with 16 bases lying between them.

Here the CDR3 reads CAWSRRFGGAGNQPQHF. The CDR3 coding sequence is TGTGCCTGGAGTCGCCGGTTTGGGGGCGCGGGCAATCAGCCCCAGCATTTT. The chain recombines TRBV30 with TRBJ1-5, with D tentatively TRBD1 (6 bases). Looked up from germline, CDR1 is GTSNPN and CDR2 is SVGIG (reference sequence). The V and J ends lost 2 bases and 2 bases respectively, with 19 bases between them. CDR3 length equals 17 residues.

The rearrangement joins TRBV10-3 to TRBJ2-2; D assignment may be TRBD1 or TRBD2 (6 bases each). Germline CDR1 is ENHRY and CDR2 is SYGVKD. The V end was cut by 8 bases, the J end by 4 bases, with 20 bases between. This CDR3 has 16 amino acids. The CDR3 DNA follows: TGTGCCATCGGAATCCCGGAGGGGGTTTCCACCGGGGAGCTGTTTTTT. Amino acids: CAIGIPEGVSTGELFF.

This clonotype turned up a few times. The genes are TRBV15 and TRBJ2-7; no definite D call. Trimming cost V 0 bases and J 2 bases, with 5 bases left between them. This CDR3 region has 13 residues. The germline CDR1 and CDR2 sequences are LNHNV and YYDKDF (reference sequence). CDR3 residues: CATSRDITYEQYF. CDR3 in DNA: TGTGCCACCAGCAGAGACATAACCTACGAGCAGTACTTC.

This clonotype appeared a few times. The rearrangement links TRBV7-2 to TRBJ1-5; D is uncertain. Germline V gene data show CDR1 as SGHTA and CDR2 as FQGNSA. The CDR3 consists of 13 residues. Trimming took 1 base from V and 4 from J, leaving 5 bases between them. DNA of the CDR3: TGTGCCAGCAGCTTAGAAGTTAATCAGCCCCAGCATTTT. Protein product: CASSLEVNQPQHF.

This chain connects TRBV7-2 to TRBJ1-2, with 9 bases lining up with TRBD1. Germline V CDR1 and CDR2: SGHTA, FQGNSA. J was trimmed by 13 bases and V by 5 bases; bases with no gene match: 11. This CDR3 has 13 amino acids. CDR3 in amino acids: CASSAAGQGPITF. The CDR3 nucleotides are TGTGCCAGCAGCGCCGCGGGACAGGGTCCAATCACCTTC.

J is TRBJ2-5 and V is TRBV7-8, with D perhaps TRBD2 (6 bases). CDR1 is SGHVS and CDR2 is FQNEAQ in the germline V gene. With 6 bases removed from V and 4 bases from J, the gap between germline ends came to 9 bases. The CDR3 has 12 amino acids. The CDR3 is CASREGLETQYF. Here the CDR3 DNA reads TGTGCCAGCAGGGAGGGTTTAGAGACCCAGTACTTC.

This clonotype was observed a few times. This chain uses TRBV7-9 with TRBJ2-5; D unresolved. Trimming pared 9 bases from V and 5 bases from J, leaving 16 bases between. The germline V gene has CDR1 SEHNR and CDR2 FQNEAQ (reference sequence). The CDR3 sequence is 13 residues long. CDR3 bases: TGTGCCAGTCAGACTTCGGTGGGGGAGACCCAGTACTTC. This translates into CASQTSVGETQYF.

The chain links TRBV7-3 to TRBJ1-6; possibly TRBD1 for D (6 bases). V was trimmed by 8 bases and J by 10 bases, leaving 18 bases between them. Germline CDR1 reads SGHTA; CDR2 reads FQGTGA. The CDR3 covers 14 residues. CDR3 bases: TGTGCCAGCGGTGGGCAGGGGATTTACTCACCCCTCCACTTT. Its protein is CASGGQGIYSPLHF.

The chain combines TRBV19 with TRBJ2-5; tentatively, D is TRBD1 (6 bases). The CDR3 runs 13 residues. V gave up 5 bases and J gave up 2 bases, with 9 bases separating them. Per germline, CDR1 LNHDA and CDR2 SQIVND (reference sequence). The CDR3 loop is CASSLRGQETQYF. As DNA, the CDR3 is TGTGCCAGTAGTTTGAGGGGGCAAGAGACCCAGTACTTC.

The CDR3 nucleotides read TGCAGTGCTAAGACTAGCGGGCAAGAGACCCAGTACTTC. Protein: CSAKTSGQETQYF. The V gene is TRBV20-1, the J gene TRBJ2-5, with 10 bases lining up with TRBD2. Trimming cost V 4 bases and J 2 bases; bases outside gene matches: 1. The CDR3 length is 13 residues. Per germline, CDR1 DFQATT and CDR2 SNEGSKA (reference sequence).

This clonotype was observed a handful of times. This chain joins TRBV6-1 and TRBJ2-7; D is perhaps TRBD1 or TRBD2 (6 bases each). Germline V lookup: CDR1 MNHNS, CDR2 SASEGT. Trimming took 8 bases from V and 2 from J, leaving 16 bases between them. CDR3 size: 14 residues. Written as DNA, the CDR3 is TGTGCCAGCGGCCCTGGGGGGCGACCCTACGAGCAGTACTTC. This gives the protein CASGPGGRPYEQYF.

The chain employs TRBV6-1 and TRBJ1-4; 7 bases match TRBD1. Germline CDR1 reads MNHNS; CDR2 reads SASEGT. The trim removed 8 bases at V and 8 bases at J, leaving 8 bases unmatched. The CDR3 length is 13 residues. CDR3 nucleotide sequence: TGTGCCAGCCAAGACAGGGTCAACGAAAAACTGTTTTTT. It codes for CASQDRVNEKLFF.

This clonotype was recorded a few times. The V call is TRBV6-2 or TRBV6-3, the J call TRBJ2-7; 11 nucleotides agree with TRBD1. The CDR3 runs to 14 residues. Germline lookup yields CDR1 MNHEY and CDR2 SVGEGT. The V and J ends lost 10 bases and 1 base, in that order; junction bases with no gene match: 6. In nucleotides, the CDR3 is TGTGCCACCGTCCGGGACAGGGGGTCCTACGAGCAGTACTTC. Protein sequence: CATVRDRGSYEQYF.

The chain is built from TRBV29-1 and TRBJ1-2; 7 nucleotides match TRBD1. Trimming at V came to 4 bases and at J to 5 bases, leaving 13 bases not matched to a gene. The CDR3 runs to 15 residues. Per germline, CDR1 SQVTM and CDR2 ANQGSEA. The CDR3 nucleotides are TGCAGCGTTGGAGGACAGGCCCTAATGGGGTATGGCTACACCTTC. Translated: CSVGGQALMGYGYTF.

This chain connects TRBV20-1 to TRBJ2-3; TRBD2 matches 10 bases. V dropped 3 bases and J dropped 5; count of bases not matched to a gene: 11. Germline values: CDR1 DFQATT, CDR2 SNEGSKA (reference sequence). This CDR3 has 16 amino acids. CDR3 region: CSASNNLAGDGDTQYF. The CDR3 DNA reads as TGCAGTGCTAGCAACAACCTAGCGGGAGATGGAGATACGCAGTATTTT.